There are many counts of the clone carrying this TCR beta chain. Antigen specificity is unknown. One entry per CDR3 protein results from TCRdb running MiXCR on the 5' RACE reads. The top ten hold around 20% of the sample, which has just over 300,000 distinct CDR3 sequences, around 4% seen once. These data come from a study of T cells after yellow fever vaccination. Study-wide points: FACS-sorted repertoires could contain abundant clonotypes contaminating from the bulk population.

The CDR3 consists of 13 residues. V gave up 2 bases and J gave up 7 bases, with 12 bases separating them. The germline V gene has CDR1 SGDLS and CDR2 YYNGEE. The sequences come from PBMCs, collected on the day of the yellow fever booster vaccination. The clonotype was recovered from a man between 18 and 29 years old who received the YFV17D yellow fever vaccine. This chain connects TRBV9 to TRBJ1-2; D gene ambiguous. The CDR3 DNA is TGTGCCAGCAGCGTGGCCGGGGTTGGTGGCTACACCTTC. It is translated as CASSVAGVGGYTF.